One sample yielded the 14 T cell receptor beta chains listed below, sequenced in a study of blood T cell repertoires in COVID-19. Using immunoSEQ multiplex PCR, the repertoire was profiled, and TCRdb retains in-frame clones only, with some absent. The sample yields approximately 60,000 clones, 81% seen once. Sequenced input: peripheral blood. These TCRs come from a man older than 75 with acute or convalescent COVID-19.

The genes are TRBV5-1 and TRBJ1-2; the match to TRBD1 covers 9 bases. The CDR3 is 16 residues long. The J segment lost 2 bases and the V segment lost 4 bases, leaving 9 bases of the junction unmatched. Germline CDR1 is SGHRS and CDR2 is YFSETQ. Here the CDR3 DNA reads TGCGCCAGCAGCCCGACCGGCGGACAGGGGAACTATGGCTACACCTTC. This gives the protein CASSPTGGQGNYGYTF.

CDR3 sequence: CASSEGGRGNNQPQHF. In nucleotides, the CDR3 is TGTGCCAGCAGTGAAGGGGGGAGGGGCAACAATCAGCCCCAGCATTTT. This chain links TRBV2 with TRBJ1-5, with a possible D match to TRBD1 (5 bases). Germline CDR1 reads SNHLY; CDR2 reads FYNNEI. V gave up 1 base and J gave up 3 bases, with 13 bases separating them. The CDR3 runs 16 residues.

The chain couples TRBV19 to TRBJ2-3; D possibly corresponds to TRBD2 (6 bases). Trimming cost V 0 bases and J 2 bases, with 12 bases left between them. The CDR3 runs 16 residues. Germline assignment: CDR1 LNHDA and CDR2 SQIVND (reference sequence). CDR3 sequence reads: CASSIDRAGPTDTQYF. The CDR3 DNA follows: TGTGCCAGTAGTATAGACCGAGCGGGCCCCACAGATACGCAGTATTTT.

This clone was counted a single time. The CDR3 region has the DNA TGCGCCAGCAGCCCCGGGACTAGCGGGGGGGCGGTTGATGAGCAGTTCTTC. Translating it yields CASSPGTSGGAVDEQFF. The chain is built from TRBV4-1 and TRBJ2-1; 16 nucleotides line up with TRBD2. The CDR3 runs to 17 residues. V lost 4 bases and J lost 8; bases outside the gene matches: 8. Germline-derived CDR1 and CDR2 are MGHRA and YSYEKL.

The chain uses TRBV2 and TRBJ1-5, with D maybe TRBD1 (6 bases). Germline CDR1 reads SNHLY; CDR2 reads FYNNEI. Between the trimmed V and J ends, which lost 5 bases and 4 bases, there was a span of 12 bases. The CDR3 sequence is 14 residues long. CDR3 DNA sequence: TGTGCCAGCAGTAGGACAGCCTCTAATCAGCCCCAGCATTTT. This codes for CASSRTASNQPQHF.

This chain joins TRBV6-5 and TRBJ2-3, with 11 bases matching TRBD2. CDR1 and CDR2 from the germline V gene are MNHEY and SVGAGI. The length of the CDR3 is 16 residues. Germline trimming cut 2 bases from V and 4 bases from J; bases unmatched to any gene: 5. CDR3 sequence: CASSYLSGGASDTQYF. The CDR3 coding sequence is TGTGCCAGCAGTTACCTTAGCGGGGGGGCCTCAGATACGCAGTATTTT.

The chain recombines TRBV5-1 with TRBJ1-1; D remains unclear. Trimming took off 0 bases at V and 5 bases at J, with 5 bases between the two ends. Germline CDR1 is SGHRS and CDR2 is YFSETQ. The length of the CDR3 is 12 residues. CDR3: CASSLGRTEAFF. CDR3 DNA sequence: TGCGCCAGCAGCTTGGGTAGAACTGAAGCTTTCTTT.

The rearrangement uses TRBV7-9 and TRBJ2-1; a weak D match, TRBD2 (5 bases). Germline CDR1 SEHNR, CDR2 FQNEAQ (reference sequence). The CDR3 contains 13 residues. V gave up 4 bases and J gave up 4 bases, with 8 bases separating them. The CDR3 spells CASSSGNYNEQFF. The DNA for the CDR3 is TGTGCCAGCAGCTCCGGGAATTACAATGAGCAGTTCTTC.

The chain recombines TRBV19 with TRBJ2-5; 8 nucleotides agree with TRBD1. Germline assignment: CDR1 LNHDA and CDR2 SQIVND (reference sequence). The CDR3 runs 13 residues. Trimming took 8 bases from V and 5 from J; bases not matched to a gene: 7. The chain's CDR3 is CASSTGGRETQYF. Here the CDR3 DNA reads TGTGCCAGTTCTACAGGGGGGAGGGAGACCCAGTACTTC. The variable domain in full, with the rest retrieved from reference TRBV19 and TRBJ2-5, is DGGITQSPKYLFRKEGQNVTLSCEQNLNHDAMYWYRQDPGQGLRLIYYSQIVNDFQKGDIAEGYSVSREKKESFPLTVTSAQKNPTAFYLCASSTGGRETQYFGPGTRLLVL.

V usage is TRBV18 and J usage is TRBJ1-3; D not resolved. V shed 6 bases and J shed 2 bases, with 11 bases lying between them. CDR1 and CDR2 (germline): KGHSH, LQKENI. The CDR3 length is 14 residues. CDR3 nucleotide sequence: TGTGCCAGCTCCCCCGGGTCAACTGGAAACACCATATATTTT. Protein: CASSPGSTGNTIYF.

V is TRBV30 and J is TRBJ1-2, with D perhaps matching TRBD1 (6 bases). The CDR3 spans 12 residues. Between the trimmed V and J ends, which lost 6 bases and 8 bases, there was a span of 16 bases. Germline V CDR1 and CDR2: GTSNPN, SVGIG (reference sequence). As DNA, the CDR3 is TGTGCCTGCAGCGGGACAAGATGGGGCTACACCTTC. The encoded protein is CACSGTRWGYTF. The variable domain in full, completed from reference TRBV30 and TRBJ1-2, reads SQTIHQWPATLVQPVGSPLSLECTVEGTSNPNLYWYRQAAGRGLQLLFYSVGIGQISSEVPQNLSASRPQDRQFILSSKKLLLSDSGFYLCACSGTRWGYTFGSGTRLTVV.

V is TRBV6-6 and J is TRBJ1-3, with D unresolved. Between the trimmed V and J ends, which lost 1 base and 0 bases, there was a span of 4 bases. The CDR3 loop spans 14 amino acids. The germline V gene has CDR1 MNHNY and CDR2 SVGAGI (reference sequence). This CDR3 reads CASSYLSSGNTIYF. CDR3 DNA: TGTGCCAGCAGTTACTTGAGCTCTGGAAACACCATATATTTT.

This clone was seen more than once but under ten times. The V and J genes are TRBV3-1 (or the pseudogene TRBV3-2) and TRBJ1-6; D is ambiguous. V was clipped by 11 bases and J by 7 bases, with 21 bases between them. The CDR3 length is 15 residues. Per germline, CDR1 LGHDT and CDR2 YNNKEL (reference sequence). This CDR3 reads CASKDREVRNSPLHF. CDR3 sequence (DNA): TGTGCCTCAAAGGACCGGGAAGTACGGAATTCACCCCTCCACTTT.

This clone has just one count. CDR3 residues: CASSPTTGASNQPQHF. The DNA for the CDR3 is TGCGCCAGCAGCCCTACCACAGGGGCCAGCAATCAGCCCCAGCATTTT. The rearrangement joins TRBV4-1 to TRBJ1-5, with 7 nucleotides matching TRBD1. The V gene end was trimmed by 4 bases and the J gene end by 1 base; junction bases not matched to a gene: 7. This CDR3 contains 16 residues. The germline CDR1 and CDR2 sequences are MGHRA and YSYEKL.